The clone carrying this T cell receptor (beta chain) was seen ten or more times. Its antigen remains unidentified. This sample was taken from a study of response to subunit inactivated influenza vaccine. TCRdb fed the RT-PCR reads into MiXCR, producing one record per CDR3 protein. The sample lists approximately 520,000 distinct CDR3 sequences, 25% occurring once. With 4 bases removed from V and 0 bases from J, the gap between germline ends came to 10 bases. The CDR3 runs to 15 residues. CDR1 ENHRY and CDR2 SYGVKD come from the germline V gene. Overall study results and limits: Authors suggested seasonal influenza vaccinations each recruit few new T cells.

The receptor's source is a man in his fifties or sixties who received an inactivated influenza vaccine. The chain links TRBV10-3 to TRBJ1-5; D remains unclear. The material was CD4+ T cells sorted from PBMCs, obtained 4 to 6 days after vaccination. The DNA of the CDR3 is TGTGCCATCAGTGGGAGTCAGTATAGCAATCAGCCCCAGCATTTT. This gives the protein CAISGSQYSNQPQHF.